This TCR beta chain came from a study of shared clonotypes between healthy human individuals. Whole-study context: Every donor yielded three CD4 naive, three CD4 memory, two CD8 naive and one CD8 memory plate.

Germline loops: CDR1 SNHLY, CDR2 FYNNEI. Trimming shortened V by 4 bases and J by 4 bases, and 16 bases separated the two germline ends. The CDR3 contains 16 residues. Every one of the donors was a Caucasian adult that lived in Nashville, Tennessee. To make CD8 memory, CD45RO+ cells were put together with CCR7-negative CD45RA+ TemRA cells. Assay runs were performed at deep level. Generated by immunoSEQ multiplex PCR, the TCRdb table keeps only in-frame clones and is missing some. The table has over 95,000 clones, about 67% seen once; the top ten hold about 26%. The chain recombines TRBV2 with TRBJ2-2; D is uncertain. Sequenced input: memory CD8+ T cells sorted from blood. Subset in this sample: CD45RO+ cells pooled with CCR7-negative TemRA cells. The source is a woman younger than 45 in good health. The CDR3 region has the DNA TGTGCCAGCAGTGGCCACGAGGCAGTATCCACCGGGGAGCTGTTTTTT. This codes for CASSGHEAVSTGELFF. The complete variable domain, with remaining parts taken from reference TRBV2 and TRBJ2-2, reads EPEVTQTPSHQVTQMGQEVILRCVPISNHLYFYWYRQILGQKVEFLVSFYNNEISEKSEIFDDQFSVERPDGSNFTLKIRSTKLEDSAMYFCASSGHEAVSTGELFFGEGSRLTVL.